This T cell receptor beta chain appears in the sequencing data of a study of T cell repertoires in cytomegalovirus infection. General study findings and limits: The cumulative frequency of public TCR beta families distinguished individuals who carried CMV together with the relevant HLA.

Trimming took off 6 bases at V and 7 bases at J, with 19 bases between the two ends. The CDR3 extends over 15 amino acids. Germline CDR1 is LNHNV and CDR2 is YYDKDF (reference sequence). A single record per CDR3 protein comes from TCRdb applying MiXCR to the reads. Of approximately 110,000 distinct CDR3 sequences in the sample, roughly a tenth are singletons; the top ten hold roughly 31%. Concerning this clonotype itself: What it binds is unknown.

Sequencing was done on a sample of PBMCs, sequenced either directly or after in vitro stimulation (not recorded which). This TCR came from a human donor in good health (CMV status not recorded). Some clones in this sample may be carry-over from other donors' samples. The chain carries TRBV15 and TRBJ1-5, with D possibly matching TRBD1 (6 bases). The CDR3 DNA sequence: TGTGCCACCAGTAGGGACAAAGGGTTTGGGCAGCCCCAGCATTTT. It is translated as CATSRDKGFGQPQHF.